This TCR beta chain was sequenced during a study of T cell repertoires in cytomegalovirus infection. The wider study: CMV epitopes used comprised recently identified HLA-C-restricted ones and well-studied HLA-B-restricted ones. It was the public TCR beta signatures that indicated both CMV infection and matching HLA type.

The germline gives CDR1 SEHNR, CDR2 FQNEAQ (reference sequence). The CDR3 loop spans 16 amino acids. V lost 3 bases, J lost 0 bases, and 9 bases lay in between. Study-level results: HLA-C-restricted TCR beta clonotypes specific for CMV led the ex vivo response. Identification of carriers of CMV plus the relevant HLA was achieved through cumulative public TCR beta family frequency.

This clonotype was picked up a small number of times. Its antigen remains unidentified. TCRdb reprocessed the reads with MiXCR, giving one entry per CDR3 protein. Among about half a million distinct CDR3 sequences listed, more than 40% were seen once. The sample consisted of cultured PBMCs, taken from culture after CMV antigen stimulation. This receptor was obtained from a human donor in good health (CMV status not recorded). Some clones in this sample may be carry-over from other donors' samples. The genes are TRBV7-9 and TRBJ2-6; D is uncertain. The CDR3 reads CASSFNRVSGANVLTF. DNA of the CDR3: TGTGCCAGCAGCTTCAACAGAGTCTCTGGGGCCAACGTCCTGACTTTC.